The clone carrying this T cell receptor (beta chain) was picked up many times. The target antigen is unknown. The germline V gene has CDR1 MNHEY and CDR2 SMNVEV (reference sequence). V lost 3 bases and J 8 bases, leaving 13 bases between the germline ends. The CDR3 is made up of 13 amino acids. This record belongs to a study of human T cells and chemical hapten exposure. About the study: Diphenylcyclopropenone, dosed weekly to the scalp, was given to patients throughout the roughly 24-week study. Findings of the study overall: Healthy individuals' immune responses may differ from those of donors, who had alopecia.

One entry per CDR3 protein results from TCRdb running MiXCR on the RACE reads. This table holds about 71,000 distinct CDR3 sequences, roughly 9.8% found once. Regarding time point: patch test 1, 2 weeks after DPC sensitization. Treatment described: therapeutic diphenylcyclopropenone sensitization with weekly scalp DPC. This TCR derives from a woman in her thirties or forties with alopecia areata. Some clones in this sample may be carry-over from other donors' samples. The sequenced sample was whole blood, obtained in connection with sensitization to the hapten diphenylcyclopropenone (DPC). The rearrangement links TRBV27 to TRBJ1-1; weak D call: TRBD1 (6 bases). The CDR3 sequence is CASSFYREREAFF. The CDR3 DNA sequence: TGTGCCAGCAGTTTCTACAGGGAACGCGAAGCTTTCTTT.